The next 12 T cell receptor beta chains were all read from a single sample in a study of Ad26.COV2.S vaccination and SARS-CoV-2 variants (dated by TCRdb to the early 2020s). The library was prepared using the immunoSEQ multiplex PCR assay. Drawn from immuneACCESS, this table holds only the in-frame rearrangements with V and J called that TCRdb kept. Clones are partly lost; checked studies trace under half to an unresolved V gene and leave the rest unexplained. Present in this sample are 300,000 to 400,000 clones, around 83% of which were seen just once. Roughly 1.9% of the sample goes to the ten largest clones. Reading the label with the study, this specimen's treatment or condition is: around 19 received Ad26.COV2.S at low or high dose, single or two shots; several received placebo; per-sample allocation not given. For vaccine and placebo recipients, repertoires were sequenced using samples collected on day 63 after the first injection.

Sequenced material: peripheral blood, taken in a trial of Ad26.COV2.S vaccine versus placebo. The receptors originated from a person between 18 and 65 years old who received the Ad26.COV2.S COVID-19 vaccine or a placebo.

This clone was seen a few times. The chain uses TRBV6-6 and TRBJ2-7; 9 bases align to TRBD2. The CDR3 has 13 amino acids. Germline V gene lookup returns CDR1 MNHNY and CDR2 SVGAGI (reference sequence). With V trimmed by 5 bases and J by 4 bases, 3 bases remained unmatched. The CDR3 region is CASSQTSGYEQYF. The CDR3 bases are TGTGCCAGCAGTCAGACTAGCGGTTACGAGCAGTACTTC.

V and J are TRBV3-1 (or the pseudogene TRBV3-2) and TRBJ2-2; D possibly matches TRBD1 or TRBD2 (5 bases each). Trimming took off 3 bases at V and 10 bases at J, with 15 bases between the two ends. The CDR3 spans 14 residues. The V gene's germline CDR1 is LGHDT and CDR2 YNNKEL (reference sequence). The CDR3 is CASSHRGLRSELFF. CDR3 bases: TGTGCCAGCAGCCACCGGGGCTTACGTTCGGAGCTGTTTTTT.

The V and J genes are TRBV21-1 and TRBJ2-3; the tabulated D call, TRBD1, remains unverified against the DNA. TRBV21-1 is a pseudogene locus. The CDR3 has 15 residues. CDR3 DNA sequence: TGTGCCAGCAACCCGGGACAGTACTTCACAGATACGCAGTATTTT. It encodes CASNPGQYFTDTQYF.

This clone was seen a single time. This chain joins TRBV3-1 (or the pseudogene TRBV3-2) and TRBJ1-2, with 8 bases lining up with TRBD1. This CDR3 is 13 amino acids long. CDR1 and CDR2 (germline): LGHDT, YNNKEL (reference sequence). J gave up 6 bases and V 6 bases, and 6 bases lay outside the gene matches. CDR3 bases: TGTGCCAGCAGTCCCAGGGGGCTCGATGGCTACACCTTC. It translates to CASSPRGLDGYTF.

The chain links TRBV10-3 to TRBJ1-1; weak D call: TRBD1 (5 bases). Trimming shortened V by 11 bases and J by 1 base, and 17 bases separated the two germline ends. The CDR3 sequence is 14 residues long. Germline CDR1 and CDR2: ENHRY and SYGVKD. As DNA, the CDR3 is TGTGCCTCCCGACCGGGACGTACGAACACTGAAGCTTTCTTT. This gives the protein CASRPGRTNTEAFF.

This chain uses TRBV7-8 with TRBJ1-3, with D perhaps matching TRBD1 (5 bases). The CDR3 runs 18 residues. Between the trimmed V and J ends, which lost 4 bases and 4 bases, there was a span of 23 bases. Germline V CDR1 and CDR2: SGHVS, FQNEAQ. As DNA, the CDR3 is TGTGCCAGCAGCTCAAGAGCCGGGACGGATCTCTCGGGAAACACCATATATTTT. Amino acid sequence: CASSSRAGTDLSGNTIYF.

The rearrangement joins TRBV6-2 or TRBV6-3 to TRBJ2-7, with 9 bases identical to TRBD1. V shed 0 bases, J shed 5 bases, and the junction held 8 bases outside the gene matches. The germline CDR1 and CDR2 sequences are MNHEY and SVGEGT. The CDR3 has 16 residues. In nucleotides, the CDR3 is TGTGCCAGCAGTTACTCCAGGACAGGGGTTTCCCACGAGCAGTACTTC. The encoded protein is CASSYSRTGVSHEQYF.

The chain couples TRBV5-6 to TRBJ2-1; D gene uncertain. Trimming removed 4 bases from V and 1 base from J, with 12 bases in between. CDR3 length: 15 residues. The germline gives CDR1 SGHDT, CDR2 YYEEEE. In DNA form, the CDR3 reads TGTGCCAGCAGCCGCAGGAGCATTTCCTACAATGAGCAGTTCTTC. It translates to CASSRRSISYNEQFF.

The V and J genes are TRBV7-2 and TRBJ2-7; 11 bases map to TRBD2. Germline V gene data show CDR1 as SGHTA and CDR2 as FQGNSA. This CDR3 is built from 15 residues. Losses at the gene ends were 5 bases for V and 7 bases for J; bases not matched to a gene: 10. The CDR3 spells CASSGTTSGAVEQYF. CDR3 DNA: TGTGCCAGCAGCGGTACGACTAGCGGGGCCGTAGAGCAGTACTTC. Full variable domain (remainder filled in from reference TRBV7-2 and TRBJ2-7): GAGVSQSPSNKVTEKGKDVELRCDPISGHTALYWYRQSLGQGLEFLIYFQGNSAPDKSGLPSDRFSAERTGGSVSTLTIQRTQQEDSAVYLCASSGTTSGAVEQYFGPGTRLTVT.

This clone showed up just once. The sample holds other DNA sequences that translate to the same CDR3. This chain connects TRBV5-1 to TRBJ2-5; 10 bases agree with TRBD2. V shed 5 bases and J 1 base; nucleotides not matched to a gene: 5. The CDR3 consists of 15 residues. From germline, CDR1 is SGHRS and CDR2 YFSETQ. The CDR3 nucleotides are TGCGCCAGCAGTCTAGCGGGGGACTCCCAAGAGACCCAGTACTTC. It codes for CASSLAGDSQETQYF. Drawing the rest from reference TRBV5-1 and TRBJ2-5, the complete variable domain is KAGVTQTPRYLIKTRGQQVTLSCSPISGHRSVSWYQQTPGQGLQFLFEYFSETQRNKGNFPGRFSGRQFSNSRSEMNVSTLELGDSALYLCASSLAGDSQETQYFGPGTRLLVL.

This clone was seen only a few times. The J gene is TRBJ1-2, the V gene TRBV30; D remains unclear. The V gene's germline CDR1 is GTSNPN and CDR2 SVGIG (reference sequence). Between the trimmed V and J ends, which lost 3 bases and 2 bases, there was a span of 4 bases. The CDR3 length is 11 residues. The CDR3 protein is CAWSENYGYTF. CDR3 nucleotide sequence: TGTGCCTGGAGCGAAAACTATGGCTACACCTTC.

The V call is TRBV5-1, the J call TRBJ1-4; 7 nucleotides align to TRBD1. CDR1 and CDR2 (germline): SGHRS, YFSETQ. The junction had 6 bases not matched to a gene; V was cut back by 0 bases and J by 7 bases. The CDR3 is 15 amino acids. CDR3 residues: CASSLGTGQSEKLFF. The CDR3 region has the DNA TGCGCCAGCAGCTTGGGTACGGGACAGTCTGAAAAACTGTTTTTT.